The 21 T cell receptor beta chains in this list originate from one sample, sequenced in a study of shared clonotypes between healthy human individuals. The protocol was immunoSEQ multiplex PCR, while the TCRdb copy is restricted to in-frame clones and leaves out a portion. The sample shows hundreds of thousands of clones, roughly 95% of them seen only once. Terminally differentiated effector memory CD45RA+ cells were excluded by CCR7 positive selection of CD45RO-negative cells. Sequencing was done on a sample of naive CD8+ T cells sorted from blood. Source of these receptors: a woman aged 25 to 39 in good health.

The table lists this clone with a count of one. The chain links TRBV2 to TRBJ1-5; D perhaps matches TRBD1 (6 bases). The germline V gene encodes CDR1 SNHLY and CDR2 FYNNEI. V was cut by 3 bases and J by 4 bases, with 16 bases left in between. CDR3 length: 16 amino acids. CDR3 DNA sequence: TGTGCCAGCAGTGATAGACAGGTAACCCCGAATCAGCCCCAGCATTTT. It yields the protein CASSDRQVTPNQPQHF.

The V gene is TRBV5-1, the J gene TRBJ1-1; D is possibly TRBD1 (5 bases). This CDR3 region has 16 residues. V was trimmed by 5 bases and J by 1 base, leaving 18 bases between them. Germline loops: CDR1 SGHRS, CDR2 YFSETQ. The chain's CDR3 is CASSVELGLENTEAFF. CDR3 DNA: TGCGCCAGCAGTGTCGAATTGGGACTGGAGAACACTGAAGCTTTCTTT. Full variable domain (remainder filled in from reference TRBV5-1 and TRBJ1-1): KAGVTQTPRYLIKTRGQQVTLSCSPISGHRSVSWYQQTPGQGLQFLFEYFSETQRNKGNFPGRFSGRQFSNSRSEMNVSTLELGDSALYLCASSVELGLENTEAFFGQGTRLTVV.

This clone was counted a single time. The DNA for the CDR3 is TGTGCCAGCAGCCCGTTATCTACCGGGTATGGCTACACCTTC. Translated, it gives CASSPLSTGYGYTF. V is TRBV28 and J is TRBJ1-2; no reliable D call. The CDR3 spans 14 residues. From germline, CDR1 is MDHEN and CDR2 SYDVKM. Trimming left V 6 bases short and J 5 bases short, with 16 bases between.

This clone was seen once. The chain carries TRBV7-9 and TRBJ1-4, with D unresolved. V gave up 1 base and J gave up 0 bases, with 9 bases separating them. CDR3 length equals 16 residues. From germline, CDR1 is SEHNR and CDR2 FQNEAQ (reference sequence). CDR3 in amino acids: CASSLVSGPTNEKLFF. CDR3 sequence (DNA): TGTGCCAGCAGCTTAGTTTCGGGCCCAACTAATGAAAAACTGTTTTTT.

The chain uses TRBV5-1 and TRBJ1-1, with a possible D match to TRBD1 (6 bases). Trimming pared 4 bases from V and 6 bases from J, leaving 19 bases between. This CDR3 spans 15 amino acids. CDR1 and CDR2 from the germline V gene are SGHRS and YFSETQ. In nucleotides, the CDR3 is TGCGCCAGCAGCCCCGTGGGGGGGGCTGGCCCTGAAGCTTTCTTT. It encodes CASSPVGGAGPEAFF.

This chain uses TRBV27 with TRBJ2-6; D gene unclear. The CDR3 contains 14 residues. The germline CDR1 and CDR2 sequences are MNHEY and SMNVEV (reference sequence). Trimming left V 2 bases short and J 0 bases short, with 2 bases between. Written as DNA, the CDR3 is TGTGCCAGCAGTTTAGCCTCTGGGGCCAACGTCCTGACTTTC. Protein product: CASSLASGANVLTF.

Turning to this clone: In the same sample, other DNA sequences code for this CDR3. V usage is TRBV7-8 and J usage is TRBJ2-7; D is possibly TRBD2 (5 bases). Between the trimmed V and J ends, which lost 3 bases and 0 bases, there was a span of 12 bases. Germline assignment: CDR1 SGHVS and CDR2 FQNEAQ. CDR3 size: 15 residues. CDR3 amino acids: CASSLGSGSSYEQYF. The CDR3 DNA sequence: TGTGCCAGCAGCTTGGGCAGCGGTAGCTCCTACGAGCAGTACTTC. Combining the CDR3 with reference TRBV7-8 and TRBJ2-7 gives the whole variable domain GAGVSQSPRYKVAKRGQDVALRCDPISGHVSLFWYQQALGQGPEFLTYFQNEAQLDKSGLPSDRFFAERPEGSVSTLKIQRTQQEDSAVYLCASSLGSGSSYEQYFGPGTRLTVT.

This chain links TRBV27 with TRBJ2-5; 7 bases match TRBD2. V trimming: 4 bases; J trimming: 0 bases; junction bases outside the gene matches: 17. Germline assignment: CDR1 MNHEY and CDR2 SMNVEV (reference sequence). The CDR3 has 19 residues. The CDR3 is CASSSVPPKLAEDQETQYF. Written as DNA, the CDR3 is TGTGCCAGCAGTTCCGTCCCTCCTAAGCTAGCGGAGGACCAAGAGACCCAGTACTTC.

The chain joins TRBV4-1 to TRBJ2-1, with 12 bases matching TRBD2. The trim removed 2 bases at V and 5 bases at J, leaving 10 bases unmatched. This CDR3 is built from 18 residues. CDR1 MGHRA and CDR2 YSYEKL come from the germline V gene. The CDR3 region is CASSQLLAGGGRNNEQFF. The CDR3 DNA sequence: TGCGCCAGCAGCCAACTACTAGCGGGAGGCGGCCGGAACAATGAGCAGTTCTTC.

V usage is TRBV20-1 and J usage is TRBJ2-3; D is undetermined. The germline V gene has CDR1 DFQATT and CDR2 SNEGSKA (reference sequence). V was trimmed by 7 bases and J by 5 bases, leaving 4 bases between them. The CDR3 sequence is 9 residues long. The CDR3 sequence is CSVLDTQYF. The CDR3 nucleotides are TGCAGTGTTTTAGATACGCAGTATTTT.

V and J are TRBV7-9 and TRBJ2-7; the match to TRBD2 covers 10 bases. This CDR3 spans 17 amino acids. Germline V gives CDR1 SEHNR, CDR2 FQNEAQ (reference sequence). V was clipped by 7 bases and J by 2 bases; unmatched bases: 14. This CDR3 is CASNPPDTSGKPYEQYF. DNA of the CDR3: TGTGCCAGCAATCCCCCGGATACTAGCGGGAAGCCCTACGAGCAGTACTTC.

The V gene is TRBV7-6, the J gene TRBJ2-6; 7 nucleotides agree with TRBD1. The V gene end was trimmed by 5 bases and the J gene end by 1 base; junction bases not matched to a gene: 8. The CDR3 length is 17 residues. Germline lookup yields CDR1 SGHVS and CDR2 FNYEAQ. The CDR3 is CASSLSSRGSGANVLTF. DNA for the CDR3: TGTGCCAGCAGCCTTTCGAGCAGGGGGTCTGGGGCCAACGTCCTGACTTTC.

The chain recombines TRBV5-5 with TRBJ2-7; 10 positions agree with TRBD1. This CDR3 is built from 14 residues. CDR1 is SGHKS and CDR2 is YYEKEE in the germline V gene (reference sequence). V lost 0 bases, J lost 3 bases, and 0 bases stayed unmatched. CDR3: CASSLGTGGYEQYF. The CDR3 nucleotides read TGTGCCAGCAGCTTGGGGACAGGGGGCTACGAGCAGTACTTC.

The rearrangement uses TRBV5-6 and TRBJ2-7; TRBD1 agrees at 9 bases. V was pared by 4 bases and J by 6 bases, with 11 bases of the junction left unmatched. Germline values: CDR1 SGHDT, CDR2 YYEEEE. The CDR3 is 15 amino acids. Here the CDR3 DNA reads TGTGCCAGCAGCCCGTCCCGGGACAGGGATCGCGAGCAGTACTTC. This encodes CASSPSRDRDREQYF.

The chain employs TRBV5-6 and TRBJ2-2, with no clear D. Germline-derived CDR1 and CDR2 are SGHDT and YYEEEE. The CDR3 consists of 15 residues. Deletions cut 4 bases from V and 0 bases from J, with 10 bases between. The CDR3 protein is CASSPPDPNTGELFF. The CDR3 DNA is TGTGCCAGCAGCCCGCCGGATCCGAACACCGGGGAGCTGTTTTTT.

V usage is TRBV6-5 and J usage is TRBJ2-7; 8 bases are a match to TRBD2. Per germline, CDR1 MNHEY and CDR2 SVGAGI. The junction had 7 bases not matched to a gene; V was cut back by 8 bases and J by 4 bases. CDR3 length: 13 amino acids. The CDR3 region has the DNA TGTGCCAGCTCGCAGCGGGGGCCTTACGAGCAGTACTTC. Amino acid sequence: CASSQRGPYEQYF.

J is TRBJ1-4 and V is TRBV7-9; the match to TRBD1 covers 9 bases. This CDR3 spans 14 amino acids. Per germline, CDR1 SEHNR and CDR2 FQNEAQ (reference sequence). The V segment lost 3 bases and the J segment 10 bases; nucleotides outside the gene matches: 6. The DNA for the CDR3 is TGTGCCAGCAGCTTTGGGACAGGGCCTGTAAAACTGTTTTTT. Encoded protein: CASSFGTGPVKLFF. The whole variable domain, remainder taken from reference TRBV7-9 and TRBJ1-4, is DTGVSQNPRHKITKRGQNVTFRCDPISEHNRLYWYRQTLGQGPEFLTYFQNEAQLEKSRLLSDRFSAERPKGSFSTLEIQRTEQGDSAMYLCASSFGTGPVKLFFGSGTQLSVL.

Regarding this clone: The same CDR3 is also encoded by other DNA sequences in this sample. The chain links TRBV27 to TRBJ2-1; D is unclear. Germline CDR1 reads MNHEY; CDR2 reads SMNVEV (reference sequence). The CDR3 totals 11 residues. The V and J ends lost 0 bases and 7 bases respectively, with 1 base between them. The CDR3 region has the DNA TGTGCCAGCAGTTTATCAAATGAGCAGTTCTTC. Translating it yields CASSLSNEQFF.

The DNA for the CDR3 is TGTGCCAGCAGCCAAAGGGGGGAAAGTGAGCAGTTCTTC. This translates into CASSQRGESEQFF. The chain links TRBV6-5 to TRBJ2-1; D might be TRBD1 or TRBD2, each matching 6 bases. CDR3 size: 13 residues. The V gene lost 6 bases and the J gene lost 9 bases, with 15 bases spanning the gap. The germline gives CDR1 MNHEY, CDR2 SVGAGI.

This chain uses TRBV27 with TRBJ1-5; 9 bases fit TRBD1. The CDR3 is 16 amino acids. Per germline, CDR1 MNHEY and CDR2 SMNVEV (reference sequence). The V and J ends lost 0 bases and 4 bases, in that order; junction bases with no gene match: 4. The CDR3 bases are TGTGCCAGCAGTTTATCGTACGGGACAGGGAATCAGCCCCAGCATTTT. This encodes CASSLSYGTGNQPQHF.

On this clone itself: The sample contains more than one DNA sequence encoding this CDR3. The V call is TRBV27, the J call TRBJ2-3; D is unresolved. In germline, CDR1 is MNHEY, CDR2 SMNVEV (reference sequence). The CDR3 covers 12 residues. V was cut by 1 base and J by 4 bases, with 3 bases left in between. The CDR3 coding sequence is TGTGCCAGCAGTTTATTTCCAGATACGCAGTATTTT. This encodes CASSLFPDTQYF.